The sample holds many counts of the clone carrying this T cell receptor beta chain. This entry comes from a study of neurological immune-mediated disorders. Germline assignment: CDR1 SGHRS and CDR2 YFSETQ. The ends lost 0 bases at V and 7 bases at J; junction bases unmatched: 1. The CDR3 loop spans 14 amino acids. TCRdb reprocessed the 5' RACE reads via MiXCR and lists one record per CDR3 protein. Altogether roughly 41,000 distinct CDR3 sequences are present, 1.9% being singletons, with the ten largest covering under 2.5%. Sequenced: PBMCs. The chain couples TRBV5-1 to TRBJ2-2; TRBD1 agrees at 9 bases. This TCR was sampled from a woman in her forties with multiple sclerosis. CDR3 residues: CASSLGQGVGELFF. The CDR3 DNA sequence: TGCGCCAGCAGCTTGGGACAGGGGGTCGGGGAGCTGTTTTTT.